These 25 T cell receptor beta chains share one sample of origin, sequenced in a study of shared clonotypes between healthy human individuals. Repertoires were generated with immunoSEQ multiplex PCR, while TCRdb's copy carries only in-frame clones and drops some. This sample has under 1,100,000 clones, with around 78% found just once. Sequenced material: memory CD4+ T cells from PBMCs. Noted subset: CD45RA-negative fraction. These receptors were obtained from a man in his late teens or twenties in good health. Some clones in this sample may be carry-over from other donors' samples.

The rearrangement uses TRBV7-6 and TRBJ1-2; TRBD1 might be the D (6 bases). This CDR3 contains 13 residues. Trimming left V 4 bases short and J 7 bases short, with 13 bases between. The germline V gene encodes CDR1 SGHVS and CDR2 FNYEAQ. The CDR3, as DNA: TGTGCCAGCAGCTCCCGGACAGCGGGTGGCTACACCTTC. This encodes CASSSRTAGGYTF.

CDR3 nucleotides: TGTGCCAGCAGTTCAGCTGCGACGCAAAGGGGCGAGCAGTACTTC. Translation: CASSSAATQRGEQYF. The V gene is TRBV27, the J gene TRBJ2-7, with D possibly being TRBD1 (5 bases). CDR3 length: 15 residues. The germline V gene has CDR1 MNHEY and CDR2 SMNVEV (reference sequence). Trimming cost V 4 bases and J 6 bases, with 19 bases left between them.

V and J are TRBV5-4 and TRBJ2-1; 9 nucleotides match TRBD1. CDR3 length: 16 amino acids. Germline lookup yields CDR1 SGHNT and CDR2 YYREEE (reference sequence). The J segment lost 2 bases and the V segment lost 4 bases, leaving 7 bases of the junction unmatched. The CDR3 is CASSPRDRETYNEQFF. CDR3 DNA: TGTGCCAGCAGCCCGCGGGACAGGGAAACCTACAATGAGCAGTTCTTC.

CDR3 coding DNA: TGTGCCAGCAGCTTACTTGGGACCAGCTCCTACAATGAGCAGTTCTTC. Amino acid sequence: CASSLLGTSSYNEQFF. This chain joins TRBV7-3 and TRBJ2-1; D is perhaps TRBD1 or TRBD2 (5 bases each). Germline values: CDR1 SGHTA, CDR2 FQGTGA. V shed 2 bases and J shed 0 bases, with 11 bases lying between them. The CDR3 length is 16 residues.

As DNA, the CDR3 is TGTGCCAGCAGTTTCGACAGGGGATCGAACACTGAAGCTTTCTTT. Residues: CASSFDRGSNTEAFF. The chain combines TRBV6-5 with TRBJ1-1; 8 bases fit TRBD1. V gave up 4 bases and J gave up 1 base; unmatched junction bases: 5. This CDR3 spans 15 amino acids. Germline assignment: CDR1 MNHEY and CDR2 SVGAGI.

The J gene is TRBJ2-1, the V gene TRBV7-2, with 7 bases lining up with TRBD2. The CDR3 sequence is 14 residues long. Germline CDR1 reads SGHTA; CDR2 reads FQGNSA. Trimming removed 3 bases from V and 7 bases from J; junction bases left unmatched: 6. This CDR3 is CASSFTRENNEQFF. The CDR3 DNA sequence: TGTGCCAGCAGCTTTACGCGGGAGAATAATGAGCAGTTCTTC.

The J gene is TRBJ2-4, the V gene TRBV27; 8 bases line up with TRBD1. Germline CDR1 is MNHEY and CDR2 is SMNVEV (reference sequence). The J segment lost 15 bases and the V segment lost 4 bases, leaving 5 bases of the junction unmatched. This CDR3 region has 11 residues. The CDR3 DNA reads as TGTGCCAGCAGTTCCCGGACAGGGCTGTACTTC. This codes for CASSSRTGLYF.

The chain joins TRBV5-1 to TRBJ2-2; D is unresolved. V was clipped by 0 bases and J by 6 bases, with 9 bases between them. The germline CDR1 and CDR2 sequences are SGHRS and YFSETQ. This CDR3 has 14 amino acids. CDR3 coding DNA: TGCGCCAGCAGCTTGGGTCCCGAGCCCGGGGAGCTGTTTTTT. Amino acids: CASSLGPEPGELFF.

DNA for the CDR3: TGCGCCAGCAGCCTCGGGACAGTCGCCGATCAGCCCCAGCATTTT. This encodes CASSLGTVADQPQHF. V usage is TRBV5-1 and J usage is TRBJ1-5; the match to TRBD1 covers 7 bases. V was clipped by 4 bases and J by 5 bases; unmatched bases: 9. From germline, CDR1 is SGHRS and CDR2 YFSETQ. This CDR3 comprises 15 residues.

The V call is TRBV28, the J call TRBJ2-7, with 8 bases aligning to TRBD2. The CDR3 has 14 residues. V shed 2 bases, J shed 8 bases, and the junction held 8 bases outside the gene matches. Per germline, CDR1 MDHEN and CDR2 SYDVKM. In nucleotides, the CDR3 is TGTGCCAGCAGTTTACTAGCGGGTTCTTCTCAGCAGTACTTC. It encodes CASSLLAGSSQQYF.

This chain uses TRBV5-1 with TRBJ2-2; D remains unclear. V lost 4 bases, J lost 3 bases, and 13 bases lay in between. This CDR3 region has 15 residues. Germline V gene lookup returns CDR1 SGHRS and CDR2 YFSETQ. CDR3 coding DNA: TGCGCCAGCAGCCCCCAGTGGGCGGACACCGGGGAGCTGTTTTTT. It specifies CASSPQWADTGELFF.

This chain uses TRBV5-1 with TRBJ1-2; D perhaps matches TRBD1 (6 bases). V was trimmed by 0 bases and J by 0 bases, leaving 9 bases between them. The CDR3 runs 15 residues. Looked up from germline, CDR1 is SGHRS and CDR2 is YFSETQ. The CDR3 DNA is TGCGCCAGCAGCTTGGTAGGGGGAACTAACTATGGCTACACCTTC. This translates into CASSLVGGTNYGYTF.

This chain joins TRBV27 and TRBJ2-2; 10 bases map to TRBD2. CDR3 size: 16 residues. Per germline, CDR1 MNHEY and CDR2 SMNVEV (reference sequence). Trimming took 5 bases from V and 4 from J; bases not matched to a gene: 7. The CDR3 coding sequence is TGTGCCAGCAGTCTAGCGGGAGCGGGTGGCACCGGGGAGCTGTTTTTT. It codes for CASSLAGAGGTGELFF.

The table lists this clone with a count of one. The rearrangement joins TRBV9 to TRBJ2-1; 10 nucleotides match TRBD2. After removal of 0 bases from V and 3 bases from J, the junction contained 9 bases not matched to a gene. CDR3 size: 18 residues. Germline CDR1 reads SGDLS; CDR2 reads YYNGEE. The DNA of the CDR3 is TGTGCCAGCAGCGTAGACGTCGGGAGGACTAGCGGCTACAATGAGCAGTTCTTC. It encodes CASSVDVGRTSGYNEQFF. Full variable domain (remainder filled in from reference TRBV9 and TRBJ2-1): DSGVTQTPKHLITATGQRVTLRCSPRSGDLSVYWYQQSLDQGLQFLIQYYNGEERAKGNILERFSAQQFPDLHSELNLSSLELGDSALYFCASSVDVGRTSGYNEQFFGPGTRLTVL.

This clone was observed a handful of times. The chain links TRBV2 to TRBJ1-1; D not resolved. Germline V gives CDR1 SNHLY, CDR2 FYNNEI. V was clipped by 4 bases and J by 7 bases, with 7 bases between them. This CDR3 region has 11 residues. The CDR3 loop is CASSGRDEAFF. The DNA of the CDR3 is TGTGCCAGCAGTGGGAGGGATGAAGCTTTCTTT.

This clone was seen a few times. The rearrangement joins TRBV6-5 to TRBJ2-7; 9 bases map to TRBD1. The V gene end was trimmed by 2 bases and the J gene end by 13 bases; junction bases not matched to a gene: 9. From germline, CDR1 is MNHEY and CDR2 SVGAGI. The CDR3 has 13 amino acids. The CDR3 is CASSYTETGGNYF. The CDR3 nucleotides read TGTGCCAGCAGTTACACCGAGACAGGGGGAAACTACTTC.

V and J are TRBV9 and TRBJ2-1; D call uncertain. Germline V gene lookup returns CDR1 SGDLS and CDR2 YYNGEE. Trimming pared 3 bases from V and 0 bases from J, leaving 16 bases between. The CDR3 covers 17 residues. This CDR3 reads CASSGIPGGSSYNEQFF. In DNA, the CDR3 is TGTGCCAGCAGCGGAATACCTGGTGGCAGCTCCTACAATGAGCAGTTCTTC.

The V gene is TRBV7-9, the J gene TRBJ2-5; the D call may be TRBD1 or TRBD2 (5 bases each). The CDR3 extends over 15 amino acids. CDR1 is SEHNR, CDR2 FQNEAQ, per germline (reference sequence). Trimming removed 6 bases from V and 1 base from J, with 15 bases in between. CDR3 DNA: TGTGCCAGCAGACCTACCGGGGACCTCCAAGAGACCCAGTACTTC. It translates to CASRPTGDLQETQYF.

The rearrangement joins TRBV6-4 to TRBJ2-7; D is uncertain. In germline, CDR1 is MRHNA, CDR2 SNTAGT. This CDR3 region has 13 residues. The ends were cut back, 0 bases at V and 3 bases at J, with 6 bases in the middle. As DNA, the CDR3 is TGTGCCAGCAGTGACTCGTTTGTCTACGAGCAGTACTTC. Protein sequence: CASSDSFVYEQYF.

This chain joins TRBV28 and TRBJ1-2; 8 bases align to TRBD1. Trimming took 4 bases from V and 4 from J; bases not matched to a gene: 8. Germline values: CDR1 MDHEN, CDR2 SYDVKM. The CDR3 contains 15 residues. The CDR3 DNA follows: TGTGCCAGCAGTTCCCCCGGGACAGGCCTCTATGGCTACACCTTC. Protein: CASSSPGTGLYGYTF.

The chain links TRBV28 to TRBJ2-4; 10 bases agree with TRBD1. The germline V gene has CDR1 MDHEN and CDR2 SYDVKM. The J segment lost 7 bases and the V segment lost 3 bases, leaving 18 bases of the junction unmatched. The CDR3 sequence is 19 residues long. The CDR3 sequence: CASSFLTLGTGARGNIQYF. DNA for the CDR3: TGTGCCAGCAGTTTCCTTACCCTCGGGACAGGGGCCCGAGGGAACATTCAGTACTTC.

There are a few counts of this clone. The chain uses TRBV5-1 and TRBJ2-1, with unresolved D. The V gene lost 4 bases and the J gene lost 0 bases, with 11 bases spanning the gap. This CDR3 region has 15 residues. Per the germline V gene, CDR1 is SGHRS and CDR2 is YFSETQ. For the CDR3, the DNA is TGCGCCAGCAGCCGAGAGTGGAGCTCCTACAATGAGCAGTTCTTC. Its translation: CASSREWSSYNEQFF.

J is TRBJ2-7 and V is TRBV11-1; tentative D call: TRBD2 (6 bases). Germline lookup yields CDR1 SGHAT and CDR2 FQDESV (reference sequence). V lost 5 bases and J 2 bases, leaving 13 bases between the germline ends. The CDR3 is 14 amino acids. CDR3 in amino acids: CASSLRPGAYEQYF. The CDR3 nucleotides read TGTGCCAGCAGCCTCCGACCGGGGGCCTACGAGCAGTACTTC.

In nucleotides, the CDR3 is TGTGCCACCAGCAGAGGATCCGGGACTAGTTCCGGGGAGCTGTTTTTT. Its protein product is CATSRGSGTSSGELFF. The genes are TRBV15 and TRBJ2-2; 8 bases are a match to TRBD2. V lost 1 base to trimming and J lost 6 bases; unmatched junction nucleotides: 7. Germline V gene lookup returns CDR1 LNHNV and CDR2 YYDKDF (reference sequence). The CDR3 is 16 residues long.

The CDR3 DNA reads TGTGCCAGTAGTATAAGGGTAGGGGCCAGCAATCAGCCCCAGCATTTT. This gives the protein CASSIRVGASNQPQHF. V and J are TRBV19 and TRBJ1-5, with a weak D call TRBD1 (5 bases). Per germline, CDR1 LNHDA and CDR2 SQIVND (reference sequence). CDR3 length: 16 amino acids. Trimming shortened V by 2 bases and J by 1 base, and 12 bases separated the two germline ends.